This passage covers 2 T cell receptor beta chains from one sample sequenced in a study of human T cells and chemical hapten exposure. TCRdb used MiXCR to reprocess the RACE reads, holding one entry per CDR3 protein. The sample carries tens of thousands of distinct CDR3 sequences, more than 9.5% recorded once. Time point noted: patch test 2, 6 weeks after DPC sensitization. Treatment noted: therapeutic diphenylcyclopropenone sensitization with weekly scalp DPC. The specimen was whole blood, collected in connection with sensitization to the hapten diphenylcyclopropenone (DPC). These receptors all come from a man in his forties with alopecia areata. Some clones in this sample may be carry-over from other donors' samples.

This clonotype was recorded a few times. This chain joins TRBV2 and TRBJ1-1; 9 bases align to TRBD1. CDR3 length: 14 residues. Per the germline V gene, CDR1 is SNHLY and CDR2 is FYNNEI. Germline trimming cut 10 bases from V and 4 bases from J; bases unmatched to any gene: 10. CDR3 in amino acids: CANGGQGYGTEAFF. The CDR3 region has the DNA TGTGCCAACGGGGGACAGGGCTATGGCACTGAAGCTTTCTTT.

The V call is TRBV11-3, the J call TRBJ1-2, with 11 bases matching TRBD1. The CDR3 totals 14 residues. Germline CDR1 is SGHNT and CDR2 is YENEEA. Unmatched junction bases numbered 5, after V lost 3 bases and J lost 8 bases. CDR3 residues: CASSLDRGRGGYTF. CDR3 coding DNA: TGTGCCAGCAGCTTGGACAGGGGGCGCGGGGGCTACACCTTC.